This TCR beta chain is drawn from a study of shared clonotypes between healthy human individuals. In the naive CD8 group, cells lacked CD45RO and were positively selected for CCR7, so terminally differentiated effector memory CD45RA+ cells were left out. V was pared by 4 bases and J by 2 bases, with 9 bases of the junction left unmatched. Germline V gene lookup returns CDR1 SGHNT and CDR2 YYREEE (reference sequence). The CDR3 is 15 residues long. Profiling relied on immunoSEQ multiplex PCR, and the TCRdb table lists in-frame clones only, not all of them. The table has some 2,000,000 clones, approximately 95% seen once.

Sequences were obtained from naive CD8+ T cells sorted from blood. This sequence originates from a man between 18 and 35 years old in good health. The chain is built from TRBV5-4 and TRBJ2-7, with 7 bases fitting TRBD2. This CDR3 reads CASSPGGAFTYEQYF. CDR3 nucleotide sequence: TGTGCCAGCAGCCCGGGGGGTGCCTTCACCTACGAGCAGTACTTC.